This T cell receptor (beta chain) was documented in a study of shared clonotypes between healthy human individuals. Researchers drew on about 90 million PBMCs for genomic DNA from unsorted samples. Germline CDR1 is SGHDT and CDR2 is YYEEEE. This CDR3 is built from 13 residues. The V gene end was trimmed by 4 bases and the J gene end by 5 bases; junction bases not matched to a gene: 5. The table came from immunoSEQ multiplex PCR; TCRdb's copy has only in-frame clones and leaves some out. The sample lists about 480,000 clones, around 79% occurring once. The clonotype was recovered from a woman in her 40s in good health. Some clones in this sample may be carry-over from other donors' samples. V gene TRBV5-6 combines with J gene TRBJ1-2; TRBD1 aligns across 7 bases. Sequenced sample: PBMCs. The CDR3 protein is CASSATGPYGYTF. The DNA of the CDR3 is TGTGCCAGCAGCGCGACAGGGCCTTATGGCTACACCTTC.